This TCR beta chain was observed in a study of T cell responses to AZD1222 COVID-19 vaccine. The CDR3 is 17 amino acids. The ends lost 9 bases at V and 4 bases at J; junction bases unmatched: 12. The germline V gene encodes CDR1 LNHDA and CDR2 SQIVND (reference sequence). This clone was detected only once. As yet, its antigen is unknown. Notes on the study in general: Repertoire sampling happened only post peak T cell response. Across the whole spike, CD4 TCRs peaked at regions 160-218 and 743-854.

Data came from immunoSEQ multiplex PCR; TCRdb stores just in-frame clones and leaves some out. The sample lists about 75,000 clones, approximately 89% seen once, with less than 12% in the top ten. This sequence originates from an adult who received the MenACWY meningococcal vaccine as a control. The rearrangement uses TRBV19 and TRBJ2-6, with 10 bases fitting TRBD1. This sample comprised peripheral blood, obtained 28 days after the second dose of the MenACWY control vaccine. For the CDR3, the DNA is TGTGCCAGCATCCCGGGACAGGGGAATCCCGGGGCCAACGTCCTGACTTTC. Amino acids: CASIPGQGNPGANVLTF.